These 26 T cell receptor beta chains originate from one sample sequenced in a study of vaccination effects on CD4 cells after COVID-19. The protocol was immunoSEQ multiplex PCR, while the TCRdb copy is restricted to in-frame clones and leaves out a portion. This sample has some 29,000 clones; about 66% occur once, and the top ten carry roughly 8.2%. Antigen-specific CD4+ T cells were first expanded with viral peptide pools by the ViraFEST assay and only then sequenced. Culturing for nine to ten days preceded CD4+ T cell isolation. Either the BNT162b2 or mRNA-1273 vaccine was given to participants in two doses. No antigen is known for these receptors. The sample was CD4+ T cells from PBMCs cultured with SARS-CoV-2 spike peptides, taken after COVID-19 vaccination. The receptors shown here come from a human donor who received a COVID-19 vaccine.

This rearrangement joins TRBV19 to TRBJ2-6; TRBD1 aligns across 9 bases. Germline V gene sequence: CDR1 LNHDA, CDR2 SQIVND (reference sequence). With 10 bases clipped from V and 0 bases from J, the junction kept 10 bases outside the gene matches. The length of the CDR3 is 17 residues. The CDR3 here is CATTFGTGISGANVLTF. The CDR3 DNA sequence: TGTGCCACCACCTTCGGGACAGGGATCTCTGGGGCCAACGTCCTGACTTTC.

This clone was found a few times. V is TRBV23-1 and J is TRBJ2-7; TRBD1 matches at 8 bases. TRBV23-1 is flagged as an ORF with uncertain function. Losses at the gene ends were 2 bases for V and 5 bases for J; bases not matched to a gene: 8. The CDR3 has 15 amino acids. The chain's CDR3 is CASSQEGQVTHEQYF. In DNA, the CDR3 is TGCGCCAGCAGTCAAGAGGGACAGGTCACCCACGAGCAGTACTTC.

V is TRBV18 and J is TRBJ1-5, with TRBD1 as a possible D gene (6 bases). This CDR3 comprises 15 residues. Germline V gene sequence: CDR1 KGHSH, CDR2 LQKENI. V was pared by 2 bases and J by 5 bases, with 13 bases between. The CDR3 loop is CASSPETGLDQPQHF. CDR3 in DNA: TGTGCCAGCTCACCAGAGACAGGTTTGGATCAGCCCCAGCATTTT.

The sample holds a few counts of this clone. The chain uses TRBV5-1 and TRBJ1-5; D is perhaps TRBD1 (5 bases). V dropped 4 bases and J dropped 4 bases, with 12 bases sitting between them. The CDR3 covers 14 residues. The germline gives CDR1 SGHRS, CDR2 YFSETQ. DNA for the CDR3: TGCGCCAGCAGCAGGGGTCTCGATAATCAGCCCCAGCATTTT. Its protein product is CASSRGLDNQPQHF.

This chain connects TRBV11-2 to TRBJ2-7; 11 bases align to TRBD1. Germline lookup yields CDR1 SGHAT and CDR2 FQNNGV. The CDR3 consists of 15 residues. Losses at the gene ends were 5 bases for V and 2 bases for J; bases not matched to a gene: 5. The CDR3 region is CASSLGQGGPYEQYF. The DNA for the CDR3 is TGTGCCAGCAGCCTGGGACAGGGGGGTCCCTACGAGCAGTACTTC.

The rearrangement links TRBV4-1 to TRBJ2-3, with D uncertain. Germline CDR1 and CDR2: MGHRA and YSYEKL. Trimming left V 6 bases short and J 1 base short, with 20 bases between. CDR3 length: 17 amino acids. The CDR3 DNA follows: TGCGCCAGCAGGTCTGGCGGTGCCAAATTCCGCACAGATACGCAGTATTTT. Translation: CASRSGGAKFRTDTQYF.

The gene calls are TRBV6-5 and TRBJ2-7, with 9 bases that match TRBD1. V was pared by 7 bases and J by 3 bases, with 10 bases of the junction left unmatched. The CDR3 sequence is 15 residues long. Germline CDR1 reads MNHEY; CDR2 reads SVGAGI. DNA of the CDR3: TGTGCCAGCACCGACCGACAGGGGGGAATCTACGAGCAGTACTTC. The encoded protein is CASTDRQGGIYEQYF.

This sequence joins TRBV14 and TRBJ2-3, with D unclear. V lost 1 base and J lost 0, with 17 bases in between. Germline lookup yields CDR1 SGHDN and CDR2 FVKESK. The CDR3 totals 18 residues. The CDR3 DNA is TGTGCCAGCAGCCAAGTCGTTGGATCGACACCTAGCACAGATACGCAGTATTTT. Translating it yields CASSQVVGSTPSTDTQYF.

The gene calls are TRBV25-1 and TRBJ1-1; 8 bases fit TRBD1. V shed 6 bases and J 5 bases; nucleotides not matched to a gene: 11. Germline V gives CDR1 MGHDK, CDR2 SYGVNS. The CDR3 loop spans 15 amino acids. The CDR3 spells CASRQHTGGRTEAFF. In DNA form, the CDR3 reads TGTGCCAGCAGGCAACACACAGGGGGACGGACTGAAGCTTTCTTT.

This clone was seen a single time. The genes are TRBV11-2 and TRBJ1-1; 7 bases are a match to TRBD1. The CDR3 contains 16 residues. V lost 6 bases and J lost 5; bases outside the gene matches: 15. CDR1 and CDR2 (germline): SGHAT, FQNNGV. The CDR3, as DNA: TGTGCCAGCAGAAACCATTACAGGGGAGAGGGAACTGAAGCTTTCTTT. As protein: CASRNHYRGEGTEAFF.

The chain combines TRBV11-3 with TRBJ1-1, with a tentative D call TRBD1 (5 bases). This CDR3 is built from 14 residues. Germline V gives CDR1 SGHNT, CDR2 YENEEA. With 1 base removed from V and 5 bases from J, the gap between germline ends came to 11 bases. CDR3 residues: CASSLGQSRTEAFF. For the CDR3, the DNA is TGTGCCAGCAGCTTAGGACAGTCGAGAACTGAAGCTTTCTTT.

The chain is built from TRBV5-1 and TRBJ1-5; D not certain. Germline assignment: CDR1 SGHRS and CDR2 YFSETQ. This CDR3 comprises 14 residues. V shed 1 base and J shed 2 bases, with 7 bases lying between them. In nucleotides, the CDR3 is TGCGCCAGCAGCTTGATGCCGGGCAATCAGCCCCAGCATTTT. It translates to CASSLMPGNQPQHF.

This clone showed up just a few times. The genes are TRBV11-2 and TRBJ2-1; D uncertain. This CDR3 is built from 13 residues. The germline V gene has CDR1 SGHAT and CDR2 FQNNGV. The V and J ends lost 6 bases and 3 bases respectively, with 9 bases between them. Here the CDR3 reads CASSPILYNEQFF. DNA for the CDR3: TGTGCCAGCAGTCCGATTCTCTACAATGAGCAGTTCTTC.

The rearrangement uses TRBV5-1 and TRBJ1-3; no clear D. This CDR3 is built from 15 residues. V gave up 9 bases and J gave up 0 bases, with 16 bases separating them. Germline V gene lookup returns CDR1 SGHRS and CDR2 YFSETQ. CDR3 loop: CATTVDGSSGNTIYF. CDR3 nucleotide sequence: TGCGCCACCACCGTGGACGGCAGCTCTGGAAACACCATATATTTT.

This sequence joins TRBV24-1 and TRBJ2-1, with 9 bases aligning to TRBD1. CDR1 is KGHDR, CDR2 SFDVKD, per germline. The CDR3 length is 12 residues. The J segment lost 10 bases and the V segment lost 9 bases, leaving 6 bases of the junction unmatched. The CDR3 spells CATGTGGREQFF. The CDR3 DNA follows: TGTGCCACCGGAACAGGGGGCAGGGAGCAGTTCTTC.

The CDR3 loop is CASSYSVQGGNSPLHF. Here the CDR3 DNA reads TGTGCCAGCAGTTACTCGGTGCAGGGAGGTAATTCACCCCTCCACTTT. The V and J genes are TRBV6-5 and TRBJ1-6, with D tentatively TRBD1 (5 bases). This CDR3 contains 16 residues. Trimming shortened V by 0 bases and J by 6 bases, and 12 bases separated the two germline ends. The germline CDR1 and CDR2 sequences are MNHEY and SVGAGI.

The chain links TRBV5-1 to TRBJ1-1; 8 bases align to TRBD1. The CDR3 has 14 amino acids. The germline V gene has CDR1 SGHRS and CDR2 YFSETQ. V shed 3 bases, J shed 6 bases, and the junction held 7 bases outside the gene matches. For the CDR3, the DNA is TGCGCCAGCAGCTCTGGACAGGGACTAGCTGAAGCTTTCTTT. It codes for CASSSGQGLAEAFF.

The chain carries TRBV19 and TRBJ2-4; D not certain. The V gene lost 1 base and the J gene lost 1 base, with 8 bases spanning the gap. This CDR3 comprises 15 residues. Germline CDR1 reads LNHDA; CDR2 reads SQIVND (reference sequence). The DNA for the CDR3 is TGTGCCAGTAGTATAGTCCAGACGGCCAAAAACATTCAGTACTTC. It yields the protein CASSIVQTAKNIQYF.

The chain joins TRBV9 to TRBJ2-3, with 8 bases lining up with TRBD2. V lost 4 bases to trimming and J lost 5 bases; unmatched junction nucleotides: 9. CDR3 length: 15 residues. Per the germline V gene, CDR1 is SGDLS and CDR2 is YYNGEE. In DNA, the CDR3 is TGTGCCAGCAGCCCGGCGGGAGGCGGGGTAGATACGCAGTATTTT. Its translation is CASSPAGGGVDTQYF.

The V call is TRBV6-1, the J call TRBJ1-3; no reliable D call. The CDR3 is made up of 14 amino acids. Germline assignment: CDR1 MNHNS and CDR2 SASEGT. With 2 bases removed from V and 4 bases from J, the gap between germline ends came to 9 bases. This chain's CDR3 is CASSEPGTGNTIYF. The CDR3 region has the DNA TGTGCCAGCAGTGAACCGGGTACCGGAAACACCATATATTTT.

The chain links TRBV6-5 to TRBJ2-7; TRBD2 agrees at 9 bases. The CDR3 extends over 16 amino acids. V lost 0 bases to trimming and J lost 2 bases; unmatched junction nucleotides: 5. The V gene's germline CDR1 is MNHEY and CDR2 SVGAGI. The CDR3 coding sequence is TGTGCCAGCAGTTACTCCGGAGCGGGAGGAGCCTACGAGCAGTACTTC. This sequence encodes CASSYSGAGGAYEQYF.

The chain is built from TRBV7-9 and TRBJ2-5; D ambiguous. Trimming took off 7 bases at V and 5 bases at J, with 11 bases between the two ends. This CDR3 is 12 amino acids long. Germline CDR1 SEHNR, CDR2 FQNEAQ (reference sequence). CDR3 DNA: TGTGCCAGCACCCTAAACGTTGAGACCCAGTACTTC. It encodes CASTLNVETQYF.

In DNA, the CDR3 is TGTGCCAGCAGTAAAGAGGCCGTTAATTCACCCCTCCACTTT. Its translation: CASSKEAVNSPLHF. The rearrangement uses TRBV6-4 and TRBJ1-6, with D uncertain. Between the trimmed V and J ends, which lost 5 bases and 6 bases, there was a span of 11 bases. The CDR3 runs to 14 residues. Germline assignment: CDR1 MRHNA and CDR2 SNTAGT.

The rearrangement links TRBV6-2 or TRBV6-3 to TRBJ1-1; no clear D. Germline-derived CDR1 and CDR2 are MNHEY and SVGEGT. This CDR3 is built from 11 residues. V was trimmed by 0 bases and J by 9 bases, leaving 5 bases between them. CDR3 in amino acids: CASSYSSQAFF. CDR3 DNA: TGTGCCAGCAGTTACTCGAGTCAAGCTTTCTTT.

V usage is TRBV9 and J usage is TRBJ1-6; 7 nucleotides align to TRBD1. V lost 0 bases to trimming and J lost 3 bases; unmatched junction nucleotides: 0. In germline, CDR1 is SGDLS, CDR2 YYNGEE. The CDR3 has 15 amino acids. The CDR3 bases are TGTGCCAGCAGCGTAGGACAGGGCTATAATTCACCCCTCCACTTT. Its protein is CASSVGQGYNSPLHF.

This chain uses TRBV6-5 with TRBJ1-1; a possible D gene is TRBD1 (6 bases). Germline V gene lookup returns CDR1 MNHEY and CDR2 SVGAGI. V dropped 2 bases and J dropped 5 bases, with 6 bases sitting between them. The CDR3 runs 12 residues. DNA of the CDR3: TGTGCCAGCAGTTACGGACAGACTGAAGCTTTCTTT. It is translated as CASSYGQTEAFF.